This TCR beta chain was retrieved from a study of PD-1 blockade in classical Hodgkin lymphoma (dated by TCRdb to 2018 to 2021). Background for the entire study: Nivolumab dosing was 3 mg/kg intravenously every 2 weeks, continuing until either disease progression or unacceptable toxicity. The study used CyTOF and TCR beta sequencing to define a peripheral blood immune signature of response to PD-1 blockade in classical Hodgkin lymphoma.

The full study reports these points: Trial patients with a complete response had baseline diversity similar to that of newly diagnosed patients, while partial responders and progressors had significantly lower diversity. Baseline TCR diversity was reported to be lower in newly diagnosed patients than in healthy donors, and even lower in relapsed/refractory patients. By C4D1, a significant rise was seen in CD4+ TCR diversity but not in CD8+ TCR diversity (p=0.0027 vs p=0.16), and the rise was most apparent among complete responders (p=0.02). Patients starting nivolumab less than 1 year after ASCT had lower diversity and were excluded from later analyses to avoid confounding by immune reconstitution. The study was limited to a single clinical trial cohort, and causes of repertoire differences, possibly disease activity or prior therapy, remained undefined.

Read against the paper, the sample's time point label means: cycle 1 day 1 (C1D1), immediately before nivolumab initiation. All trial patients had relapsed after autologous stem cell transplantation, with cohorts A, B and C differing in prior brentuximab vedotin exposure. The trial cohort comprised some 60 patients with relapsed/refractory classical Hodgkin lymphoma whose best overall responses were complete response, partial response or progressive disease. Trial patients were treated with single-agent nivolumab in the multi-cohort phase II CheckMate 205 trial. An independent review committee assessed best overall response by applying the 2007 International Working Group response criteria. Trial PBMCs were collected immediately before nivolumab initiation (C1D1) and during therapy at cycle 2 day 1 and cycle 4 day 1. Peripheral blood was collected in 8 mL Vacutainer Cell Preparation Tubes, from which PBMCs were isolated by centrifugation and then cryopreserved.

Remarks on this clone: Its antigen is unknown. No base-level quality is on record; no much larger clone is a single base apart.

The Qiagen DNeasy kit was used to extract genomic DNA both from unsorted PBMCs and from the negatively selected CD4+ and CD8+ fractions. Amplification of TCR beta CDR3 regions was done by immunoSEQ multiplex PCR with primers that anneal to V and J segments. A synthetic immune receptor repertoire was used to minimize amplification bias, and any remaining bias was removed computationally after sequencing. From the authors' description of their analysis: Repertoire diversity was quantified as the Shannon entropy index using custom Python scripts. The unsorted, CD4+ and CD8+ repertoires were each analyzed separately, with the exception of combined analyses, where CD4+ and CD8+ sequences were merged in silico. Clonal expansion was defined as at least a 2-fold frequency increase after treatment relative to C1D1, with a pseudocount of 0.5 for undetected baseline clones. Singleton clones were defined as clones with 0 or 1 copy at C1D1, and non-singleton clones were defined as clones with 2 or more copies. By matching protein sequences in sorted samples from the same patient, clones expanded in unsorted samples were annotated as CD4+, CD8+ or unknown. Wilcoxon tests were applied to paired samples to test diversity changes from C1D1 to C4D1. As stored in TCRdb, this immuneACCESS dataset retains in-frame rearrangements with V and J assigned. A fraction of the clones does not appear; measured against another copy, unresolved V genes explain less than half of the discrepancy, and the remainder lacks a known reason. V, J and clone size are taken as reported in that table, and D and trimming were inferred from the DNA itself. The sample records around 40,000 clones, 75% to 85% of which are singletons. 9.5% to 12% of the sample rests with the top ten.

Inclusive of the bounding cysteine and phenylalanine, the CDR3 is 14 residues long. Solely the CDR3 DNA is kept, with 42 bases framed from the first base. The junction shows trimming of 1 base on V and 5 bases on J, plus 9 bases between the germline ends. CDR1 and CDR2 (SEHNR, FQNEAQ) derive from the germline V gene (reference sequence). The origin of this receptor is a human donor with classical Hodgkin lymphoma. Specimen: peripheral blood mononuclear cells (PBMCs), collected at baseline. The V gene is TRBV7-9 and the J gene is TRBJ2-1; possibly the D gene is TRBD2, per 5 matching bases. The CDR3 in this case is CASSLELRDNEQFF. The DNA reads TGTGCCAGCAGCTTAGAATTGAGGGACAATGAGCAGTTCTTC. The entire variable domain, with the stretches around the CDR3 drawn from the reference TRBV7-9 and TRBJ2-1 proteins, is DTGVSQNPRHKITKRGQNVTFRCDPISEHNRLYWYRQTLGQGPEFLTYFQNEAQLEKSRLLSDRFSAERPKGSFSTLEIQRTEQGDSAMYLCASSLELRDNEQFFGPGTRLTVL.